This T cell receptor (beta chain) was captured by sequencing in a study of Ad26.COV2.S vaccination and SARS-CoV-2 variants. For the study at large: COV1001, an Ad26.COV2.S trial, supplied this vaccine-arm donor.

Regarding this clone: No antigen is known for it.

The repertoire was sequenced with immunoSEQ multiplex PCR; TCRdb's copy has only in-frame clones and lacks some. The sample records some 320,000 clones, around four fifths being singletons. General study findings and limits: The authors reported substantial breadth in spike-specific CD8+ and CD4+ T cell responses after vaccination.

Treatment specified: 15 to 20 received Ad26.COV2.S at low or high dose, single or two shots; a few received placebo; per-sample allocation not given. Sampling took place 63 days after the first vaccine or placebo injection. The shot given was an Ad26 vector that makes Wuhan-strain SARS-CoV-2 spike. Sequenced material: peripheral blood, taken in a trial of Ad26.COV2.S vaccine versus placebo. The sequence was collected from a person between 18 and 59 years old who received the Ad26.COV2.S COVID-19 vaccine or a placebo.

This chain's CDR3 is CASSPQGEGTEAFF. The CDR3 bases are TGTGCCAGCAGCCCCCAGGGGGAAGGGACTGAAGCTTTCTTT. The chain carries TRBV7-2 and TRBJ1-1; TRBD1 agrees at 7 bases. This CDR3 spans 14 amino acids. Unmatched junction bases numbered 8, after V lost 5 bases and J lost 5 bases. CDR1 and CDR2 (germline): SGHTA, FQGNSA.